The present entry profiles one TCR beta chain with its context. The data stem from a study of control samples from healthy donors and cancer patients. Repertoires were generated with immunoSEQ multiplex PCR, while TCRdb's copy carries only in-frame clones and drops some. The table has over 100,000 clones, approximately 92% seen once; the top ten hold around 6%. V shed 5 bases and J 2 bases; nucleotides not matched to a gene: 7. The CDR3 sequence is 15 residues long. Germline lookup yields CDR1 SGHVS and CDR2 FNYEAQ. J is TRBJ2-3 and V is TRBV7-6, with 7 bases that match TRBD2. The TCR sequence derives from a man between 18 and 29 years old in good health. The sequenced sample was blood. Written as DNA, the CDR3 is TGTGCCAGCAGCCCGGGCCGGGGGGTCACAGATACGCAGTATTTT. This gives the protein CASSPGRGVTDTQYF.